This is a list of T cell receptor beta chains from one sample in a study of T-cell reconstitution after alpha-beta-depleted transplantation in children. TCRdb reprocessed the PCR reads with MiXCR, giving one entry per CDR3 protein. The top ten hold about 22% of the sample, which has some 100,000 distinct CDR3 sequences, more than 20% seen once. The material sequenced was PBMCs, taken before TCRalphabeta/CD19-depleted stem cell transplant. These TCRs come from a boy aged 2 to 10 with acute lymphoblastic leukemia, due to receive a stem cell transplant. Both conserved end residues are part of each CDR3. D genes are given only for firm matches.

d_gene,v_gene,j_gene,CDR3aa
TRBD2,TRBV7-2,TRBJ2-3,CASSRSGRGTDTQYF
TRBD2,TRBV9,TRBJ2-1,CASTEGLAGGNEQFF
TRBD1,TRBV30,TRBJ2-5,CAWSVIGQVEETQYF
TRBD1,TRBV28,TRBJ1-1,CASTLHRGRTEAFF
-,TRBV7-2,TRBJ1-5,CASSPGSYPQHF
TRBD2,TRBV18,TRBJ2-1,CASSPRGGNEQFF
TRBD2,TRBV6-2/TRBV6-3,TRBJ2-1,CASSPTGTSAYNEQFF
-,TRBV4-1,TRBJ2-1,CASSRRSPRSGSYNEQFF
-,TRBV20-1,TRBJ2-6,CSARDPRGAGVSGANVLTF
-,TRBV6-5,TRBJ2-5,CASSYGGYQETQYF
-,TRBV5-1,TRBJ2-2,CASSLADTGELFF
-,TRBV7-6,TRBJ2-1,CASSLGLGAGIANEQFF
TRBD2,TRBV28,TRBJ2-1,CASSSRTSGRRSYNEQFF
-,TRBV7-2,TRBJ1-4,CASSSKIRGPSEKLFF
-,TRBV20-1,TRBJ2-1,CSAPSEGRRAYNEQFF
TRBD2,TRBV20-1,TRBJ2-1,CSASSGGAGGQFF
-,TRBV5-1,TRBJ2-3,CASSLTSSTDTQYF
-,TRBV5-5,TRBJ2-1,CASSLSVAEGREQFF
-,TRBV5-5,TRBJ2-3,CASSFLDGRTDTQYF
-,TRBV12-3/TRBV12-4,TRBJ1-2,CASSSQGSYGYTF
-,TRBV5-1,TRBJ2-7,CASSSLAEDYEQYF
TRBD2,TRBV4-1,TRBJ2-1,CASSQVLAGGGLDNEQFF
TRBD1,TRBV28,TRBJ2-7,CASSPGQVFSYEQYF
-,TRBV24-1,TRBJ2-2,CATSDPGRKNTGELFF
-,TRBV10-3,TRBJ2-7,CAISDINRAYEQYF
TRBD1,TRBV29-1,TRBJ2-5,CSSKGQEETQYF
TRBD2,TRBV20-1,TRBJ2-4,CSAGTIAKNIQYF
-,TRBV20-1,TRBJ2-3,CSARDPASGTDTQYF
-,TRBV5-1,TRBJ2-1,CASSLDGSNNNEQFF
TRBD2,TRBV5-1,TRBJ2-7,CASSYTSGSPHGQYF
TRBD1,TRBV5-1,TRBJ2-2,CASSLVPTGGRNTGELFF
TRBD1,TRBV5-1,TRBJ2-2,CASSEGTGGSGELFF